This T cell receptor beta chain was profiled in a study of CD8 T cells in ankylosing spondylitis. In TCRdb, the 5' RACE reads were re-called with MiXCR into one record per CDR3 protein. Among 200,000 to 300,000 distinct CDR3 sequences listed, 10% were seen once. This clonotype was seen ten or more times. Its antigen is undetermined. This CDR3 region has 15 residues. From germline, CDR1 is LGHDT and CDR2 YNNKEL (reference sequence). J was trimmed by 3 bases and V by 6 bases; bases with no gene match: 8. Study-wide results and caveats: Apparently characteristic of ankylosing spondylitis blood was a TCR beta motif (eight highly homologous variants).

The sequence derives from a male donor with ankylosing spondylitis or in good health (not recorded which). The sequenced sample was blood, either unsorted or a sorted T cell fraction (not recorded which). The chain uses TRBV3-1 and TRBJ2-3, with 8 nucleotides matching TRBD1. The CDR3 DNA reads as TGTGCCAGCAGGGCAGGGGGCGTCGGAACAGATACGCAGTATTTT. Its protein product is CASRAGGVGTDTQYF.